This paragraph covers one T cell receptor beta chain sequence. The antigen remains undetermined. The CDR3 has 14 amino acids. CDR1 and CDR2 (germline): SGDLS, YYNGEE. V was clipped by 4 bases and J by 2 bases, with 12 bases between them. This specimen comes from a study of T cell responses to AZD1222 COVID-19 vaccine. Broader study findings: Two AZD1222 administrations were followed by greater Spike-specific TCR breadth and depth. Nearly half of spike-specific TCRs reportedly target unmutated variant regions.

This table comes from immunoSEQ multiplex PCR, and its TCRdb copy is limited to in-frame clones, with some not included. Of about 110,000 clones in the sample, over 85% were seen once. The sequence derives from an adult in good health. This specimen was peripheral blood, taken on day 0 of MenACWY control vaccination. The V gene is TRBV9, the J gene TRBJ1-2; the D is unclear. Written as DNA, the CDR3 is TGTGCCAGCAGCCCTAAACGGGAAAACTATGGCTACACCTTC. Its protein product is CASSPKRENYGYTF.